Below, 21 T cell receptor beta chains from the same sample are listed, as sequenced in a study of T cell responses to AZD1222 COVID-19 vaccine. Profiling relied on immunoSEQ multiplex PCR, and the TCRdb table lists in-frame clones only, not all of them. Among 30,000 to 35,000 clones listed, about four fifths were seen once. Sequencing was performed on peripheral blood, taken 28 days after the second AZD1222 dose. These receptors were taken from an adult who received the AZD1222 COVID-19 vaccine.

Within the sample, this clone is medium-sized. The chain recombines TRBV3-1 (or the pseudogene TRBV3-2) with TRBJ2-3; 11 nucleotides align to TRBD2. Germline assignment: CDR1 LGHDT and CDR2 YNNKEL (reference sequence). The junction had 5 bases not matched to a gene; V was cut back by 3 bases and J by 0 bases. This CDR3 is 17 amino acids long. CDR3 loop: CASSQAGTSGSTDTQYF. CDR3 DNA: TGTGCCAGCAGCCAGGCCGGGACTAGCGGTAGCACAGATACGCAGTATTTT.

This clone was found once. The rearrangement joins TRBV18 to TRBJ1-5; D ambiguous. Per the germline V gene, CDR1 is KGHSH and CDR2 is LQKENI. This CDR3 is 14 amino acids long. V lost 0 bases and J 7 bases, leaving 10 bases between the germline ends. This CDR3 is CASSPPPEGQPQHF. The CDR3 nucleotides are TGTGCCAGCTCACCACCCCCAGAGGGACAGCCCCAGCATTTT.

The rearrangement links TRBV18 to TRBJ2-7; D gene unclear. Germline-derived CDR1 and CDR2 are KGHSH and LQKENI. The length of the CDR3 is 13 residues. Deletions cut 2 bases from V and 5 bases from J, with 10 bases between. The CDR3 DNA reads as TGTGCCAGCTCACCAGTAGCCAGGAACGAGCAGTACTTC. It translates to CASSPVARNEQYF.

The chain uses TRBV6-5 and TRBJ1-1; no firm D call. CDR3 length: 15 amino acids. Germline values: CDR1 MNHEY, CDR2 SVGAGI. V was pared by 6 bases and J by 5 bases, with 19 bases between. CDR3: CASSPTARRRTEAFF. The CDR3 DNA follows: TGTGCCAGCAGCCCCACAGCTAGGCGGCGGACTGAAGCTTTCTTT.

The rearrangement uses TRBV2 and TRBJ2-2; the D gene could be TRBD1 or TRBD2 (8 bases each). There are 20 residues in the CDR3. CDR1 and CDR2 (germline): SNHLY, FYNNEI. Trimming shortened V by 6 bases and J by 2 bases, and 28 bases separated the two germline ends. The CDR3 reads CASRLEDRVIAGLNTGELFF. In DNA, the CDR3 is TGTGCCAGCAGGCTAGAGGACAGGGTGATAGCGGGATTAAACACCGGGGAGCTGTTTTTT.

The chain carries TRBV6-5 and TRBJ2-5; 10 nucleotides line up with TRBD2. The CDR3 consists of 14 residues. Trimming removed 6 bases from V and 6 bases from J; junction bases left unmatched: 7. From germline, CDR1 is MNHEY and CDR2 SVGAGI. CDR3 amino acids: CASRVAGGGKTQYF. CDR3 DNA: TGTGCCAGCAGGGTAGCGGGAGGCGGGAAGACCCAGTACTTC.

The J gene is TRBJ2-1, the V gene TRBV24-1; tentatively, D is TRBD1 (5 bases). This CDR3 is 12 amino acids long. Per germline, CDR1 KGHDR and CDR2 SFDVKD. Trimming pared 4 bases from V and 10 bases from J, leaving 10 bases between. DNA of the CDR3: TGTGCCACCAGTGACTATCGACAGGAGCAGTTCTTC. This translates into CATSDYRQEQFF.

CDR3 coding DNA: TGTGCCAGCAGCTTACCTCCCAGGACAGGGAAAGAGACCCAGTACTTC. The encoded protein is CASSLPPRTGKETQYF. This chain uses TRBV7-9 with TRBJ2-5, with TRBD1 identical over 8 bases. After removal of 2 bases from V and 3 bases from J, the junction contained 8 bases not matched to a gene. Germline V gene data show CDR1 as SEHNR and CDR2 as FQNEAQ (reference sequence). There are 16 residues in the CDR3.

This clone was counted a single time. The chain carries TRBV4-2 and TRBJ2-1; 15 bases map to TRBD2. CDR3 size: 18 residues. Germline values: CDR1 LGHNA, CDR2 YNFKEQ. V shed 5 bases, J shed 7 bases, and the junction held 12 bases outside the gene matches. CDR3 DNA sequence: TGTGCCAGCAGCAAGGTTAGAGCGGGGACTAGCGGGAGGAATGAGCAGTTCTTC. It encodes CASSKVRAGTSGRNEQFF.

V and J are TRBV5-6 and TRBJ2-4; D remains unclear. The CDR3 runs to 17 residues. From germline, CDR1 is SGHDT and CDR2 YYEEEE. V dropped 0 bases and J dropped 0 bases, with 13 bases sitting between them. CDR3 sequence reads: CASSLAGRNLAKNIQYF. The CDR3 DNA is TGTGCCAGCAGCTTGGCCGGGCGTAATCTAGCCAAAAACATTCAGTACTTC.

This clone was observed a handful of times. This rearrangement joins TRBV30 to TRBJ1-5; D is unclear. V dropped 3 bases and J dropped 1 base, with 7 bases sitting between them. This CDR3 spans 13 amino acids. Germline V gives CDR1 GTSNPN, CDR2 SVGIG (reference sequence). CDR3 sequence reads: CAWSLDSNQPQHF. The CDR3 nucleotides are TGTGCCTGGAGCCTGGACAGCAATCAGCCCCAGCATTTT.

This clone was counted a few times. The chain combines TRBV5-4 with TRBJ2-1, with D possibly TRBD2 on 6 matching bases. Germline V gives CDR1 SGHNT, CDR2 YYREEE (reference sequence). This CDR3 is built from 15 residues. Trimming removed 0 bases at V and 10 bases at J, with 17 bases between. CDR3 sequence reads: CASSLELAQSGEQFF. CDR3 nucleotides: TGTGCCAGCAGCTTGGAACTAGCTCAATCGGGCGAGCAGTTCTTC.

The CDR3 region is CASSQGRGVLMNTEAFF. The CDR3 DNA reads as TGCGCCAGCAGCCAAGGTAGGGGCGTTCTAATGAACACTGAAGCTTTCTTT. This sequence joins TRBV4-1 and TRBJ1-1; maybe TRBD1 (5 bases). Trimming cost V 1 base and J 0 bases, with 15 bases left between them. Germline V gene lookup returns CDR1 MGHRA and CDR2 YSYEKL. The CDR3 runs to 17 residues.

The table lists this clone with a count of one. Because the CDR3's place on the DNA is in doubt, the DNA is left out and the CDR3 is given as listed by TCRdb. The chain uses TRBV27 and TRBJ1-1; TRBD1 is the table's D call, not checked against the DNA. The CDR3 is 13 residues long, ends included. The germline CDR1 and CDR2 sequences are MNHEY and SMNVEV (reference sequence). The CDR3 loop reads CASSSGQGFEAFF.

This chain uses TRBV11-2 with TRBJ1-1, with TRBD1 matching 9 bases. Germline V lookup: CDR1 SGHAT, CDR2 FQNNGV. This CDR3 comprises 19 residues. V trimming: 2 bases; J trimming: 1 base; junction bases outside the gene matches: 14. CDR3 sequence (DNA): TGTGCCAGCAGCTTAAAAGCCCCCGGGACAGGGAGTAAGAACACTGAAGCTTTCTTT. Residues: CASSLKAPGTGSKNTEAFF. Combining the CDR3 with reference TRBV11-2 and TRBJ1-1 gives the whole variable domain EAGVAQSPRYKIIEKRQSVAFWCNPISGHATLYWYQQILGQGPKLLIQFQNNGVVDDSQLPKDRFSAERLKGVDSTLKIQPAKLEDSAVYLCASSLKAPGTGSKNTEAFFGQGTRLTVV.

J is TRBJ2-7 and V is TRBV6-2 or TRBV6-3, with TRBD2 matching 10 bases. Germline loops: CDR1 MNHEY, CDR2 SVGEGT. This CDR3 region has 17 residues. Trimming removed 8 bases from V and 6 bases from J; junction bases left unmatched: 19. The CDR3, as DNA: TGTGCCAGCCGCCCTACTAGCGGGACTTTATCCTTAGGCGAGCAGTACGTC. Residues: CASRPTSGTLSLGEQYV.

The gene calls are TRBV5-1 and TRBJ2-3, with 8 bases identical to TRBD1. CDR3 length equals 16 residues. Germline-derived CDR1 and CDR2 are SGHRS and YFSETQ. The J segment lost 0 bases and the V segment lost 2 bases, leaving 5 bases of the junction unmatched. The CDR3 bases are TGCGCCAGCAGCTTCAGGGGGCCAGGGAGCACAGATACGCAGTATTTT. It specifies CASSFRGPGSTDTQYF.

This clone was counted only a few times. This chain links TRBV5-1 with TRBJ2-6; TRBD2 matches 12 bases. This CDR3 has 19 residues. J gave up 4 bases and V 0 bases, and 8 bases lay outside the gene matches. Looked up from germline, CDR1 is SGHRS and CDR2 is YFSETQ. The CDR3 sequence: CASSLVASGGATGANVLTF. The CDR3 nucleotides read TGCGCCAGCAGCTTGGTGGCTAGCGGGGGGGCGACCGGGGCCAACGTCCTGACTTTC. Combining the CDR3 with reference TRBV5-1 and TRBJ2-6 gives the whole variable domain KAGVTQTPRYLIKTRGQQVTLSCSPISGHRSVSWYQQTPGQGLQFLFEYFSETQRNKGNFPGRFSGRQFSNSRSEMNVSTLELGDSALYLCASSLVASGGATGANVLTFGAGSRLTVL.

This clone has more than one count but fewer than ten. The rearrangement links TRBV6-5 to TRBJ2-7; the D gene is possibly TRBD1 (6 bases). The CDR3 contains 13 residues. Trimming removed 5 bases at V and 2 bases at J, with 10 bases between. Looked up from germline, CDR1 is MNHEY and CDR2 is SVGAGI. CDR3 DNA sequence: TGTGCCAGCAGTCGACAGGCCGCCTACGAGCAGTACTTC. Translation gives CASSRQAAYEQYF.

The V gene is TRBV10-3, the J gene TRBJ2-2; the match to TRBD2 covers 11 bases. V lost 6 bases to trimming and J lost 4 bases; unmatched junction nucleotides: 7. The CDR3 is 16 amino acids. Germline V CDR1 and CDR2: ENHRY, SYGVKD. CDR3 in DNA: TGTGCCATCAGCCTTACTAGCGGGGGACTCACCGGGGAGCTGTTTTTT. This sequence encodes CAISLTSGGLTGELFF.

The chain recombines TRBV6-2 or TRBV6-3 with TRBJ2-7, with 8 bases fitting TRBD1. The CDR3 runs 16 residues. The trim removed 4 bases at V and 2 bases at J, leaving 10 bases unmatched. Germline CDR1 and CDR2: MNHEY and SVGEGT. CDR3 loop: CASSSRRDRRTYEQYV. CDR3 sequence (DNA): TGTGCCAGCAGTTCTCGCCGGGACAGGCGAACCTACGAGCAGTACGTC.